One sample yielded the 10 T cell receptor beta chains listed below, sequenced in a study of glioma-infiltrating T cells. The iRepertoire nested amplicon-rescue multiplex PCR amplified TCR alpha and beta CDR3s from RNA. TCRdb re-analysed the multiplex PCR reads in MiXCR, keeping a single row per CDR3 protein. The sample shows roughly 350,000 distinct CDR3 sequences, 41% of them seen only once. Sequencing was done on a sample of glioma tissue, nonneoplastic brain tissue, or PBMCs (not recorded which). Every receptor here comes from a human donor with low-grade glioma or glioblastoma, undergoing nonglioma brain surgery, or in good health (not recorded which).

The chain uses TRBV28 and TRBJ2-7, with D perhaps TRBD2 (5 bases). CDR3 length: 14 residues. Germline V lookup: CDR1 MDHEN, CDR2 SYDVKM. V dropped 3 bases and J dropped 6 bases, with 15 bases sitting between them. The CDR3 sequence is CASSFYGRTLEQYF. The CDR3 DNA is TGTGCCAGCAGTTTTTATGGGAGAACTCTCGAGCAGTACTTC.

This rearrangement joins TRBV20-1 to TRBJ1-6; TRBD1 might be the D (5 bases). The CDR3 runs 14 residues. CDR1 and CDR2 (germline): DFQATT, SNEGSKA (reference sequence). Trimming took off 3 bases at V and 5 bases at J, with 11 bases between the two ends. CDR3 in DNA: TGCAGTGCTAGGGAGGACACCAATAATTCACCCCTCCACTTT. It codes for CSAREDTNNSPLHF.

The CDR3 reads CASRRQNTGELFF. DNA for the CDR3: TGTGCCAGCAGGCGACAGAACACCGGGGAGCTGTTTTTT. This chain links TRBV28 with TRBJ2-2; D remains ambiguous. Trimming removed 6 bases at V and 1 base at J, with 6 bases between. The CDR3 contains 13 residues. The germline gives CDR1 MDHEN, CDR2 SYDVKM.

Turning to this clonotype: This may be a read error, as it is one base from a much larger clone. The DNA of the CDR3 is TGTGCCAGCAGTTTTCAGGGGACAGATACGAAGTATTTT. Residues: CASSFQGTDTKYF. The gene calls are TRBV27 and TRBJ2-3, with TRBD1 identical over 7 bases. The CDR3 loop spans 13 amino acids. The germline CDR1 and CDR2 sequences are MNHEY and SMNVEV (reference sequence).

The rearrangement uses TRBV20-1 and TRBJ1-5, with D hard to call. The germline V and J ends were trimmed by 3 bases and 3 bases, with 18 bases remaining between them. This CDR3 is 16 amino acids long. CDR1 and CDR2 from the germline V gene are DFQATT and SNEGSKA (reference sequence). The CDR3 DNA follows: TGCAGTGCTAGTAGCGCGATGTCGCTTAACAATCAGCCCCAGCATTTT. Translated: CSASSAMSLNNQPQHF.

This clonotype was counted a few times. The chain combines TRBV20-1 with TRBJ2-2; D might be TRBD1 (6 bases). CDR3 length: 16 amino acids. Germline V gene data show CDR1 as DFQATT and CDR2 as SNEGSKA (reference sequence). Trimming removed 5 bases at V and 5 bases at J, with 21 bases between. For the CDR3, the DNA is TGCAGTGCTGGGTCATCCCAGGGGCGCGCGACCGGGGAGCTGTTTTTT. It specifies CSAGSSQGRATGELFF.

The rearrangement uses TRBV7-2 and TRBJ2-3; 9 nucleotides agree with TRBD2. The CDR3 consists of 17 residues. V lost 1 base to trimming and J lost 4 bases; unmatched junction nucleotides: 9. The germline V gene has CDR1 SGHTA and CDR2 FQGNSA. CDR3 loop: CASSLVRGGRGSDTQYF. For the CDR3, the DNA is TGTGCCAGCAGCTTAGTTCGGGGCGGGAGGGGGTCAGATACGCAGTATTTT.

Details on this clonotype: A much bigger clone sits one base away, suggesting this may be a read error. The rearrangement links TRBV6-1 to TRBJ1-6; no definite D call. Per the germline V gene, CDR1 is MNHNS and CDR2 is SASEGT. The CDR3 spans 15 residues. In DNA form, the CDR3 reads TGTGCCGGCAGTGAAGGAGTGGGCTATAATTCACCCCTCCACTTT. Amino acid sequence: CAGSEGVGYNSPLHF.

This clonotype has ten or more counts. This chain connects TRBV6-2 or TRBV6-3 to TRBJ1-1; D is undetermined. V was pared by 6 bases and J by 0 bases, with 11 bases between. The CDR3 covers 14 residues. CDR1 is MNHEY and CDR2 is SVGEGT in the germline V gene. This CDR3 is CASSLTRVNTEAFF. CDR3 DNA: TGTGCCAGCAGCCTGACTAGAGTGAACACTGAAGCTTTCTTT.

A single count supports this clonotype. Germline and junction disagree at one end, which may indicate a read error. The chain uses TRBV4-1 and TRBJ1-1; D ambiguous. Germline CDR1 MGHRA, CDR2 YSYEKL. CDR3 length: 12 residues. In DNA form, the CDR3 reads TGCGCCAGCAGCCCCGACGGAAATAAAGCTTCCTTT. It is translated as CASSPDGNKASF.